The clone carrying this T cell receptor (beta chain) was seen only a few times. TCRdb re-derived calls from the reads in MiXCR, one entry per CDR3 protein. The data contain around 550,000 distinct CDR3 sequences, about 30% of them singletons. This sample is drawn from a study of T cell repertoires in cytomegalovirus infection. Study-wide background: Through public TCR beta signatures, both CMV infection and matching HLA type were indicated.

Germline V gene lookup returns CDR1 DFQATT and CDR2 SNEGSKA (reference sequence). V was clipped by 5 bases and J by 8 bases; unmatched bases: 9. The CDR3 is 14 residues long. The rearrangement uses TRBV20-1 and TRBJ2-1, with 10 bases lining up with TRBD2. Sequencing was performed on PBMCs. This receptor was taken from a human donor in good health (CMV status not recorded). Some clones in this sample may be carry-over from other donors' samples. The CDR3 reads CSAPLAGGSYEQFF. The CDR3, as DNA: TGCAGTGCTCCTTTAGCGGGAGGCTCGTATGAGCAGTTCTTC.